One sample yielded the 22 T cell receptor beta chains listed below, sequenced in a study of blood T cell repertoires in COVID-19. The data were produced by immunoSEQ multiplex PCR, yet TCRdb's version contains in-frame clones alone and is incomplete. The sample consists of a few hundred thousand clones, roughly 80% of them appearing once. Sequencing was carried out using peripheral blood. The receptors were sampled from a woman aged 80 or older with COVID-19, enrolled during active disease.

The chain has TRBV2 and TRBJ2-2, with D perhaps TRBD1 (6 bases). Germline V gene data show CDR1 as SNHLY and CDR2 as FYNNEI. This CDR3 contains 15 residues. V gave up 10 bases and J gave up 1 base, with 16 bases separating them. CDR3 loop: CATEPGQKNTGELFF. DNA for the CDR3: TGTGCCACAGAACCGGGACAAAAGAACACCGGGGAGCTGTTTTTT. Full variable domain (remainder filled in from reference TRBV2 and TRBJ2-2): EPEVTQTPSHQVTQMGQEVILRCVPISNHLYFYWYRQILGQKVEFLVSFYNNEISEKSEIFDDQFSVERPDGSNFTLKIRSTKLEDSAMYFCATEPGQKNTGELFFGEGSRLTVL.

The rearrangement links TRBV9 to TRBJ2-7; 8 bases are shared with TRBD2. The V gene end was trimmed by 3 bases and the J gene end by 5 bases; junction bases not matched to a gene: 7. Germline V gene data show CDR1 as SGDLS and CDR2 as YYNGEE. The CDR3 extends over 14 amino acids. DNA for the CDR3: TGTGCCAGCAGCGAGACGGGGGGGCGAAACGAGCAGTACTTC. As protein: CASSETGGRNEQYF.

V gene TRBV18 combines with J gene TRBJ2-3, with a weak D call TRBD1 (6 bases). With 6 bases removed from V and 1 base from J, the gap between germline ends came to 11 bases. The CDR3 length is 14 residues. The germline V gene has CDR1 KGHSH and CDR2 LQKENI. CDR3 residues: CASSPRTGTDTQYF. CDR3 nucleotides: TGTGCCAGCTCTCCCAGGACAGGCACAGATACGCAGTATTTT.

The count of this clone is one. This chain joins TRBV6-2 or TRBV6-3 and TRBJ1-1; D remains unclear. CDR1 is MNHEY, CDR2 SVGEGT, per germline. The CDR3 is made up of 12 amino acids. The V gene lost 3 bases and the J gene lost 3 bases, with 5 bases spanning the gap. CDR3 in amino acids: CASSYGYTEAFF. Here the CDR3 DNA reads TGTGCCAGCAGTTATGGCTACACTGAAGCTTTCTTT.

The V call is TRBV28, the J call TRBJ1-2; the D is unclear. Per the germline V gene, CDR1 is MDHEN and CDR2 is SYDVKM. CDR3 length: 16 residues. Trimming stripped 1 base from V and 2 bases from J, with 14 bases between. CDR3 sequence (DNA): TGTGCCAGCAGTTTATCGACATTGGGCCACAACTATGGCTACACCTTC. Amino acids: CASSLSTLGHNYGYTF.

In its sample, this clone was seen a few times. J is TRBJ1-5 and V is TRBV21-1; TRBD1 was called by the table and not checked on the DNA. TRBV21-1 constitutes a pseudogene. This CDR3 is built from 14 residues. The CDR3, as DNA: TGTGCCAGCAGCAAAGAACAGGGTAATCAGCCCCAGCATTTT. It specifies CASSKEQGNQPQHF.

The rearrangement links TRBV15 to TRBJ2-1; 7 nucleotides match TRBD2. The V and J ends lost 5 bases and 12 bases, in that order; junction bases with no gene match: 10. Germline assignment: CDR1 LNHNV and CDR2 YYDKDF (reference sequence). This CDR3 contains 13 residues. As DNA, the CDR3 is TGTGCCACCAGCGGAAGTCGGCTAGCGGCGCAGTTCTTC. Translated: CATSGSRLAAQFF.

This sequence joins TRBV4-1 and TRBJ1-5; D remains ambiguous. Trimming pared 0 bases from V and 0 bases from J, leaving 9 bases between. Per germline, CDR1 MGHRA and CDR2 YSYEKL. This CDR3 has 16 residues. CDR3 in amino acids: CASSQDRSGSNQPQHF. CDR3 nucleotide sequence: TGCGCCAGCAGCCAAGATCGTTCGGGTAGCAATCAGCCCCAGCATTTT.

The chain joins TRBV18 to TRBJ2-7, with 8 bases aligning to TRBD1. CDR3 length: 12 residues. The V gene end was trimmed by 6 bases and the J gene end by 6 bases; junction bases not matched to a gene: 4. Germline V gene lookup returns CDR1 KGHSH and CDR2 LQKENI. CDR3 residues: CASSPTGGEQYV. CDR3 sequence (DNA): TGTGCCAGCTCGCCAACAGGGGGCGAGCAGTACGTC.

V gene TRBV28 combines with J gene TRBJ1-1; possibly TRBD1 for D (5 bases). CDR3 length equals 12 residues. CDR1 and CDR2 from the germline V gene are MDHEN and SYDVKM. The V and J ends lost 6 bases and 5 bases respectively, with 10 bases between them. In DNA form, the CDR3 reads TGTGCCAGCAGGGGCAGGGTAACTGAAGCTTTCTTT. Translation gives CASRGRVTEAFF.

J is TRBJ1-1 and V is TRBV19; TRBD1 is a possible D gene (5 bases). The CDR3 length is 15 residues. CDR1 and CDR2 (germline): LNHDA, SQIVND (reference sequence). The V and J ends lost 5 bases and 5 bases respectively, with 18 bases between them. CDR3 in amino acids: CASSDNRLGGTEAFF. The CDR3 DNA reads TGTGCCAGTAGTGACAACAGGCTCGGTGGGACTGAAGCTTTCTTT.

This clone was detected a few times. The V and J genes are TRBV7-2 and TRBJ2-3; TRBD2 matches 7 bases. The CDR3 totals 16 residues. Germline V CDR1 and CDR2: SGHTA, FQGNSA. V lost 0 bases to trimming and J lost 0 bases; unmatched junction nucleotides: 3. The CDR3 loop reads CASSLALGGSTDTQYF. For the CDR3, the DNA is TGTGCCAGCAGCTTAGCGTTGGGGGGGAGCACAGATACGCAGTATTTT.

The chain joins TRBV11-2 to TRBJ2-1, with TRBD2 identical over 11 bases. Trimming removed 6 bases from V and 6 bases from J; junction bases left unmatched: 13. The CDR3 contains 17 residues. The germline CDR1 and CDR2 sequences are SGHAT and FQNNGV. The CDR3 protein is CASSRPRASGGFNEQFF. The CDR3, as DNA: TGTGCCAGCAGTCGCCCACGGGCTAGCGGGGGGTTCAATGAGCAGTTCTTC.

V and J are TRBV2 and TRBJ1-4, with D unclear. From germline, CDR1 is SNHLY and CDR2 FYNNEI. Trimming removed 6 bases from V and 12 bases from J, with 14 bases in between. The CDR3 loop spans 12 amino acids. CDR3 sequence: CASRRSSEELFF. CDR3 in DNA: TGTGCCAGCAGGAGAAGTTCCGAGGAACTGTTTTTT.

This clone was seen only a few times. The chain couples TRBV24-1 to TRBJ2-2; 10 bases are a match to TRBD1. With 7 bases clipped from V and 3 bases from J, the junction kept 4 bases outside the gene matches. The germline CDR1 and CDR2 sequences are KGHDR and SFDVKD. The CDR3 extends over 15 amino acids. CDR3 protein: CATRRTGGDTGELFF. The CDR3 DNA is TGTGCCACCAGGAGGACAGGGGGAGACACCGGGGAGCTGTTTTTT.

CDR3 sequence reads: CASSVGGWGTEAFF. CDR3 DNA sequence: TGTGCCAGCAGCGTCGGCGGGTGGGGCACTGAAGCTTTCTTT. The chain couples TRBV7-9 to TRBJ1-1; unclear D gene. V lost 5 bases, J lost 4 bases, and 14 bases lay in between. Germline V gene sequence: CDR1 SEHNR, CDR2 FQNEAQ (reference sequence). The length of the CDR3 is 14 residues.

The V and J genes are TRBV19 and TRBJ2-1, with D possibly TRBD2 on 5 matching bases. The germline gives CDR1 LNHDA, CDR2 SQIVND (reference sequence). Trimming shortened V by 7 bases and J by 1 base, and 14 bases separated the two germline ends. There are 15 residues in the CDR3. The CDR3 region has the DNA TGTGCCAGTAAGGCTGAGAGGGAATCCTACAATGAGCAGTTCTTC. Residues: CASKAERESYNEQFF. The full variable domain, with the rest looked up from reference TRBV19 and TRBJ2-1, is DGGITQSPKYLFRKEGQNVTLSCEQNLNHDAMYWYRQDPGQGLRLIYYSQIVNDFQKGDIAEGYSVSREKKESFPLTVTSAQKNPTAFYLCASKAERESYNEQFFGPGTRLTVL.

V usage is TRBV20-1 and J usage is TRBJ2-5; no clear D. The germline V gene has CDR1 DFQATT and CDR2 SNEGSKA (reference sequence). There are 13 residues in the CDR3. The V and J ends lost 3 bases and 5 bases respectively, with 13 bases between them. In DNA, the CDR3 is TGCAGTGCTAGTAGTCCCCCCGGGGAGACCCAGTACTTC. This sequence encodes CSASSPPGETQYF.

The chain recombines TRBV24-1 with TRBJ1-6; D is perhaps TRBD1 (6 bases). The CDR3 has 13 residues. CDR1 is KGHDR, CDR2 SFDVKD, per germline. The V end was cut by 5 bases, the J end by 10 bases, with 11 bases between. The CDR3 DNA reads TGTGCCACCAGTGCCATGACAGGCTCACCCCTCCACTTT. As protein: CATSAMTGSPLHF.

The sample holds a few counts of this clone. The chain links TRBV27 to TRBJ1-1, with D possibly being TRBD1 (5 bases). Between the trimmed V and J ends, which lost 5 bases and 3 bases, there was a span of 10 bases. This CDR3 comprises 13 residues. Per the germline V gene, CDR1 is MNHEY and CDR2 is SMNVEV (reference sequence). CDR3 sequence: CASSLRTYTEAFF. The DNA for the CDR3 is TGTGCCAGCAGTCTCAGGACATACACTGAAGCTTTCTTT.

The chain recombines TRBV4-1 with TRBJ1-6; 7 bases are a match to TRBD1. The CDR3 has 16 amino acids. The J segment lost 5 bases and the V segment lost 0 bases, leaving 4 bases of the junction unmatched. Per germline, CDR1 MGHRA and CDR2 YSYEKL. This CDR3 reads CASSQDRGTDNSPLHF. In DNA, the CDR3 is TGCGCCAGCAGCCAAGATCGAGGGACAGATAATTCACCCCTCCACTTT.

The chain uses TRBV4-1 and TRBJ2-3; a weak D match, TRBD1 (6 bases). The germline gives CDR1 MGHRA, CDR2 YSYEKL. The CDR3 is 15 residues long. V was clipped by 0 bases and J by 2 bases, with 9 bases between them. CDR3 amino acids: CASSQDGQSTDTQYF. The CDR3 coding sequence is TGCGCCAGCAGCCAAGACGGACAGTCCACAGATACGCAGTATTTT.